These T cell receptor beta chains were read from a single sample in a study of T cell clones after liver transplantation. Assay: immunoSEQ multiplex PCR; the TCRdb copy retains only in-frame clones and omits some. Of around 110,000 clones in the sample, 90% are singletons; the top ten hold about 0.8%. Here the sequenced sample was CD4+ T cells from blood, taken 12 months after liver transplant. The receptors originated from a human patient who received a liver transplant. Part of the T cells may come from the graft donor. Both conserved end residues are part of each CDR3. A D gene is named only where the DNA matches it firmly. Where a row states a size, it is once, few, many or the class of an expanded clone; other rows omit it.

V gene: TRBV19; clone size: NA; D gene: NA; J gene: TRBJ1-1; CDR3 protein: CASSYLSGGTEAFF; CDR3 DNA: TGTGCCAGTAGCTACCTTAGCGGGGGCACTGAAGCTTTCTTT
V gene: TRBV27; clone size: NA; D gene: TRBD1; J gene: TRBJ1-3; CDR3 protein: CASSGTGGGNTIYF; CDR3 DNA: TGTGCCAGCAGCGGGACAGGGGGTGGAAACACCATATATTTT
V gene: TRBV9; clone size: few; D gene: NA; J gene: TRBJ1-1; CDR3 protein: CASSVSSLNTEAFF; CDR3 DNA: TGTGCCAGCAGCGTCTCCTCTCTGAACACTGAAGCTTTCTTT
V gene: TRBV5-1; clone size: NA; D gene: TRBD2; J gene: TRBJ2-1; CDR3 protein: CASSNRGLAGAYNEQFF; CDR3 DNA: TGCGCCAGCAGCAACCGGGGACTAGCGGGAGCTTACAATGAGCAGTTCTTC
V gene: TRBV9; clone size: NA; D gene: TRBD2; J gene: TRBJ2-1; CDR3 protein: CASSVDTVRGGRGKNEQFF; CDR3 DNA: TGTGCCAGCAGCGTAGACACCGTGAGGGGCGGGAGGGGAAAGAATGAGCAGTTCTTC
V gene: TRBV28; clone size: NA; D gene: TRBD2; J gene: TRBJ2-7; CDR3 protein: CASSLLTGGGWYF; CDR3 DNA: TGTGCCAGCAGTTTATTGACGGGGGGAGGTTGGTACTTC
V gene: TRBV12-5; clone size: NA; D gene: NA; J gene: TRBJ2-5; CDR3 protein: CASGLLSTQYF; CDR3 DNA: TGTGCTAGTGGCCTTCTCTCAACCCAGTACTTC
V gene: TRBV9; clone size: NA; D gene: NA; J gene: TRBJ1-3; CDR3 protein: CASSVDGGSGNTIYF; CDR3 DNA: TGTGCCAGCAGCGTAGACGGAGGGTCTGGAAACACCATATATTTT
V gene: TRBV4-3; clone size: NA; D gene: TRBD2; J gene: TRBJ2-5; CDR3 protein: CASSVGFSGSTETQYF; CDR3 DNA: TGCGCCAGCAGCGTGGGGTTTAGCGGGAGTACAGAGACCCAGTACTTC
V gene: TRBV6-5; clone size: NA; D gene: NA; J gene: TRBJ1-1; CDR3 protein: CASSYLQQAFF; CDR3 DNA: TGTGCCAGCAGTTACTTACAACAGGCTTTCTTT
V gene: TRBV6-5; clone size: NA; D gene: NA; J gene: TRBJ2-7; CDR3 protein: CASSYSGISGEQYF; CDR3 DNA: TGTGCCAGCAGTTACTCGGGCATCTCAGGGGAGCAGTACTTC
V gene: TRBV10-3; clone size: NA; D gene: NA; J gene: TRBJ2-5; CDR3 protein: CAISEGEETEWETQYF; CDR3 DNA: TGTGCCATCAGTGAGGGGGAAGAAACGGAGTGGGAGACCCAGTACTTC
V gene: TRBV20-1; clone size: once; D gene: NA; J gene: TRBJ2-5; CDR3 protein: CSAGRETQYF; CDR3 DNA: TGCAGTGCTGGAAGGGAGACCCAGTACTTC
V gene: TRBV10-2; clone size: NA; D gene: NA; J gene: TRBJ2-3; CDR3 protein: CASGGPPSNTDTQYF; CDR3 DNA: TGCGCCAGCGGAGGGCCACCCAGCAACACAGATACGCAGTATTTT
V gene: TRBV6-5; clone size: NA; D gene: TRBD1; J gene: TRBJ2-7; CDR3 protein: CASSLGQPYEQYF; CDR3 DNA: TGTGCCAGCAGTTTGGGACAGCCGTACGAGCAGTACTTC
V gene: TRBV6-5; clone size: NA; D gene: NA; J gene: TRBJ2-1; CDR3 protein: CASRPDRSSYNEQFF; CDR3 DNA: TGTGCCAGCAGGCCGGACCGGAGCTCCTACAATGAGCAGTTCTTC
V gene: TRBV6-5; clone size: NA; D gene: NA; J gene: TRBJ1-5; CDR3 protein: CASMNGLNQPQHF; CDR3 DNA: TGTGCCAGCATGAACGGACTCAATCAGCCCCAGCATTTT
V gene: TRBV5-1; clone size: NA; D gene: NA; J gene: TRBJ2-5; CDR3 protein: CASSRPGTGVETQYF; CDR3 DNA: TGCGCCAGCAGCCGTCCCGGGACGGGGGTGGAGACCCAGTACTTC
V gene: TRBV28; clone size: NA; D gene: TRBD2; J gene: TRBJ2-3; CDR3 protein: CASSWTSGRTDTQYF; CDR3 DNA: TGTGCCAGCAGTTGGACTAGCGGGAGAACAGATACGCAGTATTTT
V gene: TRBV6-1; clone size: NA; D gene: TRBD2; J gene: TRBJ2-3; CDR3 protein: CASSEVSVAGGGDTQYF; CDR3 DNA: TGTGCCAGCAGTGAAGTTTCGGTAGCGGGTGGAGGGGATACGCAGTATTTT
V gene: TRBV10-1; clone size: NA; D gene: TRBD1; J gene: TRBJ2-6; CDR3 protein: CASSGGTGYSGANVLTF; CDR3 DNA: TGCGCCAGCAGTGGGGGGACAGGGTACTCTGGGGCCAACGTCCTGACTTTC
V gene: TRBV2; clone size: NA; D gene: TRBD1; J gene: TRBJ2-5; CDR3 protein: CASKMTGGAETQYF; CDR3 DNA: TGTGCCAGCAAGATGACAGGGGGAGCAGAGACCCAGTACTTC
V gene: TRBV7-2; clone size: NA; D gene: TRBD1; J gene: TRBJ2-7; CDR3 protein: CASSRRDSYEQYF; CDR3 DNA: TGTGCCAGCAGCCGACGGGACAGCTACGAGCAGTACTTC
V gene: TRBV6-6; clone size: NA; D gene: NA; J gene: TRBJ2-2; CDR3 protein: CASRPRQGLNTGELFF; CDR3 DNA: TGTGCCAGCAGACCCAGACAGGGACTTAACACCGGGGAGCTGTTTTTT
V gene: TRBV5-1; clone size: NA; D gene: TRBD1; J gene: TRBJ1-1; CDR3 protein: CASSSTGMNTEAFF; CDR3 DNA: TGCGCCAGCAGCTCGACAGGGATGAACACTGAAGCTTTCTTT
V gene: TRBV7-2; clone size: NA; D gene: NA; J gene: TRBJ2-5; CDR3 protein: CASSFNEGETQYF; CDR3 DNA: TGTGCCAGCAGCTTTAACGAGGGTGAGACCCAGTACTTC
V gene: TRBV6-5; clone size: NA; D gene: NA; J gene: TRBJ2-7; CDR3 protein: CASSYSRTYEQYF; CDR3 DNA: TGTGCCAGCAGTTACTCAAGGACCTACGAGCAGTACTTC
V gene: TRBV28; clone size: NA; D gene: NA; J gene: TRBJ1-2; CDR3 protein: CASRDQGRLSYGYTF; CDR3 DNA: TGTGCCAGCAGGGATCAGGGGAGGCTTTCCTATGGCTACACCTTC
V gene: TRBV15; clone size: NA; D gene: NA; J gene: TRBJ2-2; CDR3 protein: CATSRVGLAGELFF; CDR3 DNA: TGTGCCACCAGCAGAGTAGGGTTGGCCGGGGAGCTGTTTTTT
V gene: TRBV2; clone size: NA; D gene: TRBD1; J gene: TRBJ2-7; CDR3 protein: CASSEAGDREYF; CDR3 DNA: TGTGCCAGCAGTGAAGCGGGGGACAGGGAGTACTTC